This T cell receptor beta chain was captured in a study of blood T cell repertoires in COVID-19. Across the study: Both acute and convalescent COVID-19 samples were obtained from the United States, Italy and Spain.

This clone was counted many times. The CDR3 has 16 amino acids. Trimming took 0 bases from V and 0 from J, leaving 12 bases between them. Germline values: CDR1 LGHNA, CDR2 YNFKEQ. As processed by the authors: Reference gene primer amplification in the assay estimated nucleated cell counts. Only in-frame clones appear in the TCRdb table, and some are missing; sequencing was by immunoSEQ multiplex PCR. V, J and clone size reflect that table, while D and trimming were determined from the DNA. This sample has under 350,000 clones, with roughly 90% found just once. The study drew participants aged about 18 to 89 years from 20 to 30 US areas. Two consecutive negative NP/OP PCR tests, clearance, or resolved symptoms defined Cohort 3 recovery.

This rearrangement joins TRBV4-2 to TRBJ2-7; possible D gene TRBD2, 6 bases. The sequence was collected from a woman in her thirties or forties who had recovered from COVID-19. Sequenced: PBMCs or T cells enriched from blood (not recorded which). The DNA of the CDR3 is TGTGCCAGCAGCCAAGACTTGGCTAGCGCCTCCTACGAGCAGTACTTC. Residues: CASSQDLASASYEQYF.